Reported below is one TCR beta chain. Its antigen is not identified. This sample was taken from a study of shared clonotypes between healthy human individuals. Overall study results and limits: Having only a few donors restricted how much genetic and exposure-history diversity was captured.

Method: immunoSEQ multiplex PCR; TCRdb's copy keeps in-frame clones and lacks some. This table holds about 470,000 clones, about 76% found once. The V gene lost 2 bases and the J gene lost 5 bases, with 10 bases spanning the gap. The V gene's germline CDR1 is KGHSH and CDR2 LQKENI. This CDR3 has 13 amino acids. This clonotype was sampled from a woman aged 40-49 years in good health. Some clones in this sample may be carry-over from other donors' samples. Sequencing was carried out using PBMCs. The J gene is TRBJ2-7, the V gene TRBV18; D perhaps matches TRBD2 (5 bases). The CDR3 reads CASSPSSGNEQYF. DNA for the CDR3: TGTGCCAGCTCACCAAGTTCCGGGAACGAGCAGTACTTC.